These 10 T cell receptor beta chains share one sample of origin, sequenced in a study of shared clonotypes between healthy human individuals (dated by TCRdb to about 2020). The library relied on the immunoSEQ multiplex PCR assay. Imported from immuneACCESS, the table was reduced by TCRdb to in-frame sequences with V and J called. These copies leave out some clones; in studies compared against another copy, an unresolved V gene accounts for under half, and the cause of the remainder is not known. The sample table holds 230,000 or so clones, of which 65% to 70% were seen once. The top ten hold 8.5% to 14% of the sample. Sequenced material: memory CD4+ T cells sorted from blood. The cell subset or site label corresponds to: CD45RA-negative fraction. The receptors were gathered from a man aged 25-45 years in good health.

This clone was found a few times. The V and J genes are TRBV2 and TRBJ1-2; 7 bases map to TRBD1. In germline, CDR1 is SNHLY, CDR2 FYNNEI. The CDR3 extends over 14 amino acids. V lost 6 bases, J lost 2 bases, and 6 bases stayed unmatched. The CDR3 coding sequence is TGTGCCAGCAGGGGGGACAGCACCAACTATGGCTACACCTTC. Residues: CASRGDSTNYGYTF.

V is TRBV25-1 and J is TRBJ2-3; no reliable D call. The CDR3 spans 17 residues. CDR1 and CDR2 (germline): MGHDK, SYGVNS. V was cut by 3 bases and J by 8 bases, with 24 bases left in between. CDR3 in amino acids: CASSDRGLTMTKSTQYF. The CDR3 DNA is TGTGCCAGCAGTGATCGCGGCCTTACCATGACAAAGAGTACGCAGTATTTT.

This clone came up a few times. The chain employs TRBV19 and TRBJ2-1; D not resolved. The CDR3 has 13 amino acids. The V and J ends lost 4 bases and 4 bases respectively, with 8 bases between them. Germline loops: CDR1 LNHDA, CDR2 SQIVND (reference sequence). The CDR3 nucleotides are TGTGCCAGTAGTACAAAGGGTTACAATGAGCAGTTCTTC. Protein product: CASSTKGYNEQFF.

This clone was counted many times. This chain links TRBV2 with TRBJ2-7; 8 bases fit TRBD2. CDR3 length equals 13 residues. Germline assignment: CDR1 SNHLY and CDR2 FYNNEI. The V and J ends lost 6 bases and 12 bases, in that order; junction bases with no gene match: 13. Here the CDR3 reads CASRLESGGPGYF. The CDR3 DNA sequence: TGTGCCAGCAGACTTGAATCGGGAGGGCCGGGGTACTTC.

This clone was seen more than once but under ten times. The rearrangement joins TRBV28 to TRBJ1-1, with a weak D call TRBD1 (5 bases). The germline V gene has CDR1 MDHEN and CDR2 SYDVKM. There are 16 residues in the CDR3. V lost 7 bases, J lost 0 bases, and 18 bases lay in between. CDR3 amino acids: CASTPPQGLMNTEAFF. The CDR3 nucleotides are TGTGCCAGCACCCCGCCCCAGGGTTTGATGAACACTGAAGCTTTCTTT.

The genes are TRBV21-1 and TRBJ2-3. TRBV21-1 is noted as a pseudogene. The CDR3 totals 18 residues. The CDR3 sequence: CASSKGRTGASSTDTQYF. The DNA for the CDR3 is TGTGCCAGCAGCAAAGGAAGAACGGGGGCTTCTAGCACAGATACGCAGTATTTT.

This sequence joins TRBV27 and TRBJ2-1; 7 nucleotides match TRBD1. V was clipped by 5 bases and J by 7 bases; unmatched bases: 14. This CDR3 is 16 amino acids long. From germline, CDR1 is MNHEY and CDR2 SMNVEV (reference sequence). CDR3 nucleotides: TGTGCCAGCAGTAAGACGGCCGGGACAGTGTGGAATGAGCAGTTCTTC. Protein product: CASSKTAGTVWNEQFF.

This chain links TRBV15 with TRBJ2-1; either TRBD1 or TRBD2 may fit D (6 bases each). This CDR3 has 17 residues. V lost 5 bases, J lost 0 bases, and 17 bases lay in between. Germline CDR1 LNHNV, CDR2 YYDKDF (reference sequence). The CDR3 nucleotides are TGTGCCACCAGCGGAGGGGGTAGCGCACGCTCCTACAATGAGCAGTTCTTC. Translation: CATSGGGSARSYNEQFF.

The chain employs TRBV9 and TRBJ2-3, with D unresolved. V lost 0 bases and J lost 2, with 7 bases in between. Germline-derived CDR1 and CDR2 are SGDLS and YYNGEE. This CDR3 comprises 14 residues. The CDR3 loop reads CASSVDRFTDTQYF. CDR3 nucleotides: TGTGCCAGCAGCGTAGACCGTTTCACAGATACGCAGTATTTT.

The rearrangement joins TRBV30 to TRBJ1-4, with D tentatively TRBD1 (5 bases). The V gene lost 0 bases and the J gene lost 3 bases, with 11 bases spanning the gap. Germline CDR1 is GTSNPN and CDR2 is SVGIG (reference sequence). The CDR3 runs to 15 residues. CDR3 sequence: CAWSVPGRPNEKLFF. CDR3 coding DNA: TGTGCCTGGAGTGTACCGGGACGTCCTAATGAAAAACTGTTTTTT. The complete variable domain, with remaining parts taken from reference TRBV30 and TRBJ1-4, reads SQTIHQWPATLVQPVGSPLSLECTVEGTSNPNLYWYRQAAGRGLQLLFYSVGIGQISSEVPQNLSASRPQDRQFILSSKKLLLSDSGFYLCAWSVPGRPNEKLFFGSGTQLSVL.